This T cell receptor beta chain was sequenced in a study of blood T cell repertoires in COVID-19. Study context: Italy, Spain and the United States were the sources of the convalescent and acute COVID-19 samples. Sources were T cells, B-cell-depleted T cells, or PBMCs; the material itself was cDNA or gDNA.

The authors' processing: Estimation of nucleated cell counts relied on the amplification of reference gene primers. Profiling relied on immunoSEQ multiplex PCR, and the TCRdb table lists in-frame clones only, not all of them. V and J calls and clone size are those listed in that table; D and trimming were worked out from the DNA. The sample records approximately 220,000 clones, more than 65% being singletons. V lost 6 bases to trimming and J lost 6 bases; unmatched junction nucleotides: 7. The CDR3 extends over 14 amino acids. Germline lookup yields CDR1 MNHEY and CDR2 SMNVEV (reference sequence). Source material: peripheral blood. The rearrangement links TRBV27 to TRBJ2-1; 8 nucleotides align to TRBD2. This sequence originates from an elderly woman with acute or convalescent COVID-19. This CDR3 reads CASRRAGEANEQFF. The CDR3 DNA reads TGTGCCAGCAGGAGAGCGGGAGAGGCCAATGAGCAGTTCTTC.